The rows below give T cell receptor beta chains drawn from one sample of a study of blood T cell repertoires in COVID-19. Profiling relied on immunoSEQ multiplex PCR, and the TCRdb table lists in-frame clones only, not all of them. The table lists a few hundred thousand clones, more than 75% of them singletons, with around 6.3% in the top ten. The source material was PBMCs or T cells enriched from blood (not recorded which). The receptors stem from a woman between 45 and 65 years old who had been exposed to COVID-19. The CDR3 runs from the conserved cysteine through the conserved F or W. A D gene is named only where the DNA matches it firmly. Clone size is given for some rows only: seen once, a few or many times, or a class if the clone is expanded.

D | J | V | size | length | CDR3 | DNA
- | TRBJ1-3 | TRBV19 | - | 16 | CASRGLSTSSGNTIYF | TGTGCCAGTCGAGGTCTATCTACGAGCTCTGGAAACACCATATATTTT
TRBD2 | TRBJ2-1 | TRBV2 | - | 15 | CASSSMGGGYNEQFF | TGTGCCAGCAGTAGCATGGGCGGGGGCTACAATGAGCAGTTCTTC
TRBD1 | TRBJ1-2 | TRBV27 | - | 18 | CASSLSRQGAKSNYGYTF | TGTGCCAGCAGTTTATCGAGACAGGGGGCGAAGTCTAACTATGGCTACACCTTC
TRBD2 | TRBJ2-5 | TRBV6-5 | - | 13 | CASSYTGGETQYF | TGTGCCAGCAGTTACACGGGGGGAGAGACCCAGTACTTC
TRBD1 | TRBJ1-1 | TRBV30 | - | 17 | CAWSEISFGQGVTEAFF | TGTGCCTGGAGTGAGATATCATTCGGACAGGGGGTTACTGAAGCTTTCTTT
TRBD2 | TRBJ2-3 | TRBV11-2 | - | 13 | CASSLGTSGGGGF | TGTGCCAGCAGCTTGGGGACTAGCGGGGGGGGCGGATTT
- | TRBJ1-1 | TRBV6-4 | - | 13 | CASSDSWLTEAFF | TGTGCCAGCAGTGACTCCTGGCTCACTGAAGCTTTCTTT
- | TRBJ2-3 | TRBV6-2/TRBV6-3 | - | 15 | CASSPARAAGNTQYF | TGTGCCAGCAGCCCCGCAAGGGCGGCGGGGAATACGCAGTATTTT
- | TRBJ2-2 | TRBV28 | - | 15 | CASSFGRSNTGELFF | TGTGCCAGCAGTTTCGGGAGATCGAACACCGGGGAGCTGTTTTTT
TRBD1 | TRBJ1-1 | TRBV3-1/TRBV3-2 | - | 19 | CASSQLFGQGSGDVTEAFF | TGTGCCAGCAGCCAACTCTTCGGACAGGGGAGCGGAGACGTCACTGAAGCTTTCTTT
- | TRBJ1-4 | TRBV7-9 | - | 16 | CASTLGAGRGNEKLFF | TGTGCCAGCACCCTGGGGGCGGGGAGGGGGAATGAAAAACTGTTTTTT
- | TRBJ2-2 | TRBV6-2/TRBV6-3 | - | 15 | CASSPRRSVRGELFF | TGTGCCAGCAGCCCGAGGAGGTCGGTTAGGGGGGAGCTGTTTTTT
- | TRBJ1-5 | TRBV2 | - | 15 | CASSVQGAQGQPQHF | TGTGCCAGCAGCGTACAGGGAGCTCAAGGGCAGCCCCAGCATTTT
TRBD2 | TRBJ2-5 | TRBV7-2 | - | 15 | CASSTSSGGAGTQYF | TGTGCCAGCAGCACCAGTAGCGGGGGGGCCGGGACCCAGTACTTC
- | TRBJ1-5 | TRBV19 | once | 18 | CASSITPQGRGSNQPQHF | TGTGCCAGTAGTATAACCCCCCAGGGGAGGGGTAGCAATCAGCCCCAGCATTTT
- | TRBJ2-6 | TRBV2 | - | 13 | CASSLAGANVLTF | TGTGCCAGCAGTCTCGCTGGGGCCAACGTCCTGACTTTC
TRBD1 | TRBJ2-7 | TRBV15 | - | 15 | CATSRPGQGAVEQYF | TGTGCCACCAGCAGACCGGGACAGGGGGCTGTAGAGCAGTACTTC
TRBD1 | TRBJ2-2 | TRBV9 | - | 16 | CASSLRTGLNTGELFF | TGTGCCAGCAGCTTGAGGACAGGGTTGAACACCGGGGAGCTGTTTTTT
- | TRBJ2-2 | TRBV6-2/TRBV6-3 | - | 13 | CASSYTHTGELFF | TGTGCCAGCAGTTACACTCACACCGGGGAGCTGTTTTTT
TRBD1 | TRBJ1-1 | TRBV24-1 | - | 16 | CAIPVYRGFMNTEAFF | TGTGCCATCCCCGTTTACAGGGGGTTTATGAACACTGAAGCTTTCTTT
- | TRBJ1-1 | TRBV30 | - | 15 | CAWSDNERMNTEAFF | TGTGCCTGGAGCGACAATGAACGGATGAACACTGAAGCTTTCTTT
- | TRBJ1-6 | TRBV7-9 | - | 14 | CASSFDRLGAPLHF | TGTGCCAGCAGCTTCGACAGGCTAGGGGCACCCCTCCACTTT
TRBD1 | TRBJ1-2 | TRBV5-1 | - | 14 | CASSLGPGTDGYTF | TGCGCCAGCAGCTTGGGCCCTGGGACAGATGGCTACACCTTC
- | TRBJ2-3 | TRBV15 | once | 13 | CATSRGGTDTQYF | TGTGCCACCAGCAGAGGAGGAACAGATACGCAGTATTTT
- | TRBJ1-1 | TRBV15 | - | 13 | CATSRDRTAEAFF | TGTGCCACCAGCAGAGATAGGACAGCTGAAGCTTTCTTT
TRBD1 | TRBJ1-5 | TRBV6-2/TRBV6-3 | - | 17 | CASSYPAGGTSNQPQHF | TGTGCCAGCAGTTACCCGGCAGGGGGCACATCGAATCAGCCCCAGCATTTT
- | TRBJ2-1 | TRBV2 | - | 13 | CASSGWGHNEQFF | TGTGCCAGCAGTGGATGGGGGCACAATGAGCAGTTCTTC
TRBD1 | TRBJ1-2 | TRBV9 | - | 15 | CASSVEPGQGRGYTF | TGTGCCAGCAGCGTAGAACCAGGACAGGGACGCGGCTACACCTTC
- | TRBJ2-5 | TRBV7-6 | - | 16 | CASSSAGTHTEETQYF | TGTGCCAGCAGCTCGGCCGGGACTCACACCGAAGAGACCCAGTACTTC
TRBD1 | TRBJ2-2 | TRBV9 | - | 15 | CASSSGDRGTGELFF | TGTGCCAGCAGCTCTGGAGACAGGGGCACCGGGGAGCTGTTTTTT
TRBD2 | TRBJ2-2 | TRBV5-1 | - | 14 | CASSPSGGSGELFF | TGCGCCAGCAGCCCTAGCGGGGGGTCCGGGGAGCTGTTTTTT
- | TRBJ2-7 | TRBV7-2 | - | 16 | CASSLDVDSASYEQYF | TGTGCCAGCAGCTTAGACGTAGACAGTGCTTCCTACGAGCAGTACTTC
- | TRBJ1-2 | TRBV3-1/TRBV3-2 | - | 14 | CASSGEAVRYGYTF | TGTGCCAGCAGCGGGGAGGCCGTCCGATATGGCTACACCTTC
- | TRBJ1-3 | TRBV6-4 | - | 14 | CASRTSGSGNTIYF | TGTGCCAGCAGGACTTCGGGTTCTGGAAACACCATATATTTT
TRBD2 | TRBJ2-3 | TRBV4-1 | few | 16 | CASSHATSGGTDTQYF | TGCGCCAGCAGCCATGCTACTAGCGGGGGGACAGATACGCAGTATTTT
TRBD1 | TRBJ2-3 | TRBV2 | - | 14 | CATSRTGGTDTQYF | TGTGCCACCTCGAGGACAGGGGGGACAGATACGCAGTATTTT
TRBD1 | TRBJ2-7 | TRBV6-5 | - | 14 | CASSRTGFGYEQYF | TGTGCCAGCAGCCGGACAGGGTTTGGCTACGAGCAGTACTTC
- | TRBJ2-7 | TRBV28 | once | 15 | CASKPFRGSSYEQYF | TGTGCCAGCAAGCCCTTCCGGGGGAGCTCCTACGAGCAGTACTTC
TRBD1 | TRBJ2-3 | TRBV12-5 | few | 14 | CASGWGQSTDTQYF | TGTGCTAGTGGTTGGGGACAGAGCACAGATACGCAGTATTTT
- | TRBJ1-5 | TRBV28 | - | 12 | CASRRSNQPQHF | TGTGCCAGCAGGAGGAGCAATCAGCCCCAGCATTTT
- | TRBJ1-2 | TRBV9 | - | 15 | CASSVAPGTPSGYTF | TGTGCCAGCAGCGTAGCTCCCGGGACACCTAGTGGCTACACCTTC
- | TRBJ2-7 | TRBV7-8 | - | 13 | CASSPQPRGEQYF | TGTGCCAGCAGCCCTCAACCACGGGGCGAGCAGTACTTC
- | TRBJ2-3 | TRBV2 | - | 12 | CASSDETRTQYF | TGTGCCAGCAGTGATGAGACACGTACGCAGTATTTT
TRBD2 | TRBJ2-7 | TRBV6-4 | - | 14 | CASSEAGGTYEQYF | TGTGCCAGCAGTGAAGCGGGGGGGACCTACGAGCAGTACTTC
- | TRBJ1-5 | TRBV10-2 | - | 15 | CASSEFGDRNQPQHF | TGCGCCAGCAGTGAGTTCGGGGATAGAAATCAGCCCCAGCATTTT
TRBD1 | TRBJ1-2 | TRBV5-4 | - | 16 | CASSLGTGLNNYGYTF | TGTGCCAGCAGCTTGGGGACAGGTCTTAATAACTATGGCTACACCTTC
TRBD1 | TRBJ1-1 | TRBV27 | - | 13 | CASSPTDRGRAFF | TGTGCCAGCAGTCCAACGGACAGGGGACGGGCTTTCTTT
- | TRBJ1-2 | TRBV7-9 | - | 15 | CASSFHRENNYGYTF | TGTGCCAGCAGCTTTCACAGGGAGAATAACTATGGCTACACCTTC
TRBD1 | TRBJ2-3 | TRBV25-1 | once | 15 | CASSDPTGDADTQYF | TGTGCCAGCAGTGACCCGACAGGGGATGCAGATACGCAGTATTTT
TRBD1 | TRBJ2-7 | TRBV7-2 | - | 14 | CASSSGTGKGEQYF | TGTGCCAGCAGCTCCGGGACAGGGAAGGGGGAGCAGTACTTC
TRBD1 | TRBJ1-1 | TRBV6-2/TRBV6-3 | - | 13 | CASSLSRGTEAFF | TGTGCCAGCAGTTTAAGCAGGGGGACTGAAGCTTTCTTT
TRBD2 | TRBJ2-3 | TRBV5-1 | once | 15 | CASSFAGDPPDTQYF | TGCGCCAGCAGCTTTGCGGGGGACCCCCCAGATACGCAGTATTTT
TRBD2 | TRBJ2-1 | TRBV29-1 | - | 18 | CSVDTPLEAGNRHNEQFF | TGCAGCGTCGACACCCCCCTAGAAGCGGGGAATAGGCACAATGAGCAGTTCTTC
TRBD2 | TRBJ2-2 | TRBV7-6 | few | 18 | CASSWPRGGGSPTGELFF | TGTGCCAGCAGCTGGCCGCGCGGGGGGGGGTCCCCCACCGGGGAGCTGTTTTTT